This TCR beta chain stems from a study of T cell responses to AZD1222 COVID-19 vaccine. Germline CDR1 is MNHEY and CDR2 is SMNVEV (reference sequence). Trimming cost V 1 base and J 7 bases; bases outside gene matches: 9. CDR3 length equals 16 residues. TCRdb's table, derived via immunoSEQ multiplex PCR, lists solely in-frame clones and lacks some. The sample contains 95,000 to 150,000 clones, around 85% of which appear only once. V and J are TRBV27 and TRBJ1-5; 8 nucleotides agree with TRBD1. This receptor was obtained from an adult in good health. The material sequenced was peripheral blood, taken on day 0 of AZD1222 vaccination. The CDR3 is CASSLFGTGGGQPQHF. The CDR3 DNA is TGTGCCAGCAGTTTATTTGGGACAGGTGGAGGGCAGCCCCAGCATTTT.